This T cell receptor beta chain was profiled in a study of cytomegalovirus exposure and HLA in healthy donors. Study observations and caveats: The study put 150 to 200 TCR beta chains on its list as cytomegalovirus-associated. In a later analysis, several top co-occurrence clusters appeared linked to parvovirus B19, influenza, CMV and Epstein-Barr virus.

The PCR contained 60 Vbeta and 13 Jbeta primers. Assay: immunoSEQ multiplex PCR; the TCRdb copy retains only in-frame clones and omits some. The data show some 150,000 clones, roughly 80% seen once. Nominally healthy donors were sampled, though unrecorded immune exposures were likely. In regard to this clone: Its antigen is still unknown.

This sequence was found in a man younger than 35 in good health and CMV-seropositive. Sequencing was performed on PBMCs.

CDR3 nucleotides: TGTGCCAGCAGTGACTGGGGGGGCTCCACCGGGGAGCTGTTTTTT. This translates into CASSDWGGSTGELFF. This rearrangement joins TRBV6-4 to TRBJ2-2; D may be TRBD2 (7 bases). V was trimmed by 1 base and J by 4 bases, leaving 10 bases between them. The CDR3 length is 15 residues. The germline V gene encodes CDR1 MRHNA and CDR2 SNTAGT.